Only a few counts were recorded for the clone carrying this T cell receptor (beta chain). This sample is drawn from a study of T-cell memory formation after mild COVID-19. There are 19 residues in the CDR3. Trimming removed 0 bases from V and 5 bases from J, with 23 bases in between. Germline V lookup: CDR1 SGHRS, CDR2 YFSETQ. From the 5' RACE reads, TCRdb called clonotypes with MiXCR, one entry per CDR3 protein. Here the sample spans approximately 500,000 distinct CDR3 sequences, about 23% being singletons. The sequencing input was PBMCs or a T cell subset sorted from them (not recorded which). The V call is TRBV5-1, the J call TRBJ2-2; tentative D call: TRBD2 (7 bases). The sequence was collected from an adult woman who had mild COVID-19 (a few samples of this study predate the infection). Cell type and time point are not known. This CDR3 is CASSLEGPRGPTRTGELFF. The CDR3 DNA reads TGCGCCAGCAGCTTGGAGGGACCGCGGGGGCCAACAAGGACCGGGGAGCTGTTTTTT.